This TCR beta chain appears in the sequencing data of a study of response to subunit inactivated influenza vaccine. General study findings and limits: Authors suggested each seasonal influenza vaccination recruits few new T cells.

From the RT-PCR reads, TCRdb called clonotypes with MiXCR, one entry per CDR3 protein. The sample lists approximately 530,000 distinct CDR3 sequences; 13% were seen once. CDR1 SGHRS and CDR2 YFSETQ come from the germline V gene. Trimming at V came to 2 bases and at J to 2 bases, leaving 6 bases not matched to a gene. This CDR3 has 16 residues. This clonotype came up many times. Its antigen remains unidentified. Specimen: PBMCs from blood, collected roughly 45 days after vaccination. This TCR derives from a man aged 45-60 years who received an inactivated influenza vaccine. The chain links TRBV5-1 to TRBJ2-5; 10 bases align to TRBD2. The CDR3, as DNA: TGCGCCAGCAGCTTCGGGACTAGCGACTTACAAGAGACCCAGTACTTC. This encodes CASSFGTSDLQETQYF.